Shown below are 15 T cell receptor beta chains from a single sample sequenced in a study of cytomegalovirus exposure and HLA in healthy donors. A multiplex PCR was run with 60 Vbeta primers and 13 Jbeta primers. Profiling relied on immunoSEQ multiplex PCR, and the TCRdb table lists in-frame clones only, not all of them. The repertoire holds 150,000 to 200,000 clones, with about 79% as singletons. Input material: PBMCs. Receptor source: a man aged 45-60 years in good health and CMV-seropositive.

The V gene is TRBV27, the J gene TRBJ2-2, with a tentative D call TRBD1 (6 bases). Germline loops: CDR1 MNHEY, CDR2 SMNVEV (reference sequence). This CDR3 is built from 14 residues. Between the trimmed V and J ends, which lost 4 bases and 6 bases, there was a span of 12 bases. CDR3 DNA sequence: TGTGCCAGCAGTTCCTACAGGGCTCCCGGGGAGCTGTTTTTT. It yields the protein CASSSYRAPGELFF.

A note on this clone: Other nucleotide sequences in the sample specify the same CDR3. The chain recombines TRBV18 with TRBJ1-1; D uncertain. CDR3 length equals 14 residues. The V end was cut by 0 bases, the J end by 0 bases, with 5 bases between. Germline values: CDR1 KGHSH, CDR2 LQKENI. CDR3 residues: CASSPPSVNTEAFF. The CDR3 nucleotides are TGTGCCAGCTCACCACCTTCGGTGAACACTGAAGCTTTCTTT.

The chain combines TRBV5-4 with TRBJ1-6; D is perhaps TRBD1 (5 bases). V dropped 4 bases and J dropped 6 bases, with 11 bases sitting between them. The germline gives CDR1 SGHNT, CDR2 YYREEE (reference sequence). CDR3 length equals 14 residues. CDR3 sequence reads: CASSTEQANSPLHF. CDR3 nucleotide sequence: TGTGCCAGCAGCACGGAACAGGCTAATTCACCCCTCCACTTT.

The chain is built from TRBV29-1 and TRBJ1-2; 7 positions match TRBD1. Germline-derived CDR1 and CDR2 are SQVTM and ANQGSEA. The CDR3 covers 12 residues. The ends lost 6 bases at V and 3 bases at J; junction bases unmatched: 4. The CDR3 reads CSVDGQDYGYTF. CDR3 bases: TGCAGCGTAGACGGACAGGACTATGGCTACACCTTC.

The gene calls are TRBV27 and TRBJ2-7; 11 positions match TRBD2. The CDR3 contains 14 residues. Germline assignment: CDR1 MNHEY and CDR2 SMNVEV (reference sequence). V lost 6 bases and J lost 3; bases outside the gene matches: 4. The CDR3 loop reads CASRTSGGLYEQYF. The CDR3 nucleotides read TGTGCCAGCAGAACTAGCGGGGGCCTCTACGAGCAGTACTTC.

CDR3 protein: CASSLAHTNYGYTF. The CDR3 nucleotides read TGTGCCAGCAGCTTGGCACACACGAACTATGGCTACACCTTC. The rearrangement uses TRBV5-4 and TRBJ1-2; D remains unclear. The germline gives CDR1 SGHNT, CDR2 YYREEE (reference sequence). V lost 0 bases, J lost 2 bases, and 8 bases lay in between. The CDR3 covers 14 residues.

The CDR3 region has the DNA TGTGCCAGCAATCCGGCCGGACAGGGAAGGACTGAAGCTTTCTTT. Protein product: CASNPAGQGRTEAFF. J is TRBJ1-1 and V is TRBV27, with 8 bases lining up with TRBD1. The CDR3 length is 15 residues. With V trimmed by 7 bases and J by 5 bases, 12 bases remained unmatched. From germline, CDR1 is MNHEY and CDR2 SMNVEV (reference sequence).

The chain recombines TRBV7-9 with TRBJ1-6; tentatively, D is TRBD1 (5 bases). Germline lookup yields CDR1 SEHNR and CDR2 FQNEAQ (reference sequence). The CDR3 consists of 13 residues. Between the trimmed V and J ends, which lost 11 bases and 10 bases, there was a span of 18 bases. CDR3 DNA sequence: TGTGCCTCAAACGCAGGGTTGGGCTCACCCCTCCACTTT. Amino acid sequence: CASNAGLGSPLHF.

The chain couples TRBV7-9 to TRBJ1-1, with D tentatively TRBD1 (5 bases). Germline lookup yields CDR1 SEHNR and CDR2 FQNEAQ (reference sequence). The CDR3 sequence is 15 residues long. The ends were cut back, 4 bases at V and 7 bases at J, with 19 bases in the middle. CDR3 loop: CASSSGVGEWYEAFF. The CDR3 coding sequence is TGTGCCAGCAGCTCGGGGGTAGGGGAGTGGTATGAAGCTTTCTTT.

The chain recombines TRBV4-1 with TRBJ1-6; TRBD1 aligns across 8 bases. J gave up 2 bases and V 4 bases, and 1 base lay outside the gene matches. The CDR3 runs 15 residues. Germline CDR1 is MGHRA and CDR2 is YSYEKL. The CDR3 DNA is TGCGCCAGCAGCCTGACAGGGGCCTATAATTCACCCCTCCACTTT. It codes for CASSLTGAYNSPLHF.

The rearrangement links TRBV6-5 to TRBJ2-1; TRBD2 matches 7 bases. The length of the CDR3 is 16 residues. CDR1 and CDR2 (germline): MNHEY, SVGAGI. The junction had 9 bases not matched to a gene; V was cut back by 0 bases and J by 7 bases. DNA for the CDR3: TGTGCCAGCAGTTACTCCGGGAGGTGGCTCGGGAATGAGCAGTTCTTC. Its translation is CASSYSGRWLGNEQFF.

The genes are TRBV7-9 and TRBJ2-7, with TRBD1 identical over 9 bases. Germline values: CDR1 SEHNR, CDR2 FQNEAQ (reference sequence). With 5 bases clipped from V and 0 bases from J, the junction kept 8 bases outside the gene matches. CDR3 length: 16 residues. CDR3 in amino acids: CASSPGPGQGSYEQYF. CDR3 DNA: TGTGCCAGCAGCCCCGGGCCGGGACAGGGCTCCTACGAGCAGTACTTC.

The V and J genes are TRBV7-8 and TRBJ2-7, with TRBD1 identical over 8 bases. The CDR3 has 13 residues. Germline values: CDR1 SGHVS, CDR2 FQNEAQ. Unmatched junction bases numbered 3, after V lost 3 bases and J lost 5 bases. CDR3 sequence: CASSLDRANEQYV. The CDR3 DNA reads as TGTGCCAGCAGCTTGGACAGGGCCAACGAGCAGTACGTC.

The V call is TRBV2, the J call TRBJ2-4, with 7 bases identical to TRBD1. Per the germline V gene, CDR1 is SNHLY and CDR2 is FYNNEI. V trimming: 5 bases; J trimming: 2 bases; junction bases outside the gene matches: 6. CDR3 size: 15 residues. In DNA form, the CDR3 reads TGTGCCAGCAGTCCTCCGACAGGGTCCAAAAACATTCAGTACTTC. It is translated as CASSPPTGSKNIQYF.

This chain joins TRBV2 and TRBJ1-2, with TRBD1 identical over 9 bases. Per germline, CDR1 SNHLY and CDR2 FYNNEI. The CDR3 is made up of 16 amino acids. V lost 7 bases, J lost 6 bases, and 15 bases stayed unmatched. The chain's CDR3 is CASTRFEGDREDGYTF. CDR3 DNA sequence: TGTGCCAGCACACGCTTCGAGGGGGACAGGGAAGATGGCTACACCTTC.